These T cell receptor beta chains were read from a single sample in a study of T cell responses to AZD1222 COVID-19 vaccine. Profiled with immunoSEQ multiplex PCR; TCRdb holds only in-frame clones, not every one. The table shows roughly 120,000 clones, with about 90% occurring only once. Material: peripheral blood, obtained on day 0 of AZD1222 vaccination. The source is an adult in good health. Both conserved end residues are part of each CDR3. The D gene is left open where the match is weak. The size field is filled for only some rows; it gives once, few, many or a size class.

v_call	d_call	cdr3_length	j_call	clone_size	cdr3_aa	cdr3_nt
TRBV11-1	TRBD1	15	TRBJ2-7	-	CASSSPGQGPYEQYF	TGTGCCAGCAGCTCCCCGGGACAGGGTCCCTACGAGCAGTACTTC
TRBV7-9	-	14	TRBJ1-1	-	CASSRGQTNTEAFF	TGTGCCAGCAGCCGCGGACAGACGAACACTGAAGCTTTCTTT
TRBV6-5	-	15	TRBJ1-2	-	CASSYSIPLNYGYTF	TGTGCCAGCAGTTACTCGATTCCCCTGAACTATGGCTACACCTTC
TRBV30	TRBD2	15	TRBJ2-1	-	CAWSVPSGVYNEQFF	TGTGCCTGGAGTGTACCTAGCGGTGTATACAATGAGCAGTTCTTC
TRBV6-5	-	15	TRBJ1-2	-	CASSYIGGRHYGYTF	TGTGCCAGCAGTTACATCGGAGGACGGCACTATGGCTACACCTTC
TRBV19	-	13	TRBJ2-3	-	CASRAPKTDTQYF	TGTGCCAGTAGGGCCCCAAAGACAGATACGCAGTATTTT
TRBV25-1	TRBD1	17	TRBJ1-2	-	CASSGDSRGSVNYGYTF	TGTGCCAGCAGTGGGGACAGCCGGGGGTCCGTTAACTATGGCTACACCTTC
TRBV6-5	-	14	TRBJ1-6	-	CASSPRSLNSPLHF	TGTGCCAGCAGTCCTCGAAGTTTGAATTCACCCCTCCACTTT
TRBV5-1	-	15	TRBJ1-3	-	CASSLDTGSGNTIYF	TGCGCCAGCAGCTTGGATACAGGCTCTGGAAACACCATATATTTT
TRBV7-9	-	11	TRBJ2-7	-	CASSTTYEQYF	TGTGCCAGCAGCACCACCTACGAGCAGTACTTC
TRBV9	-	14	TRBJ2-3	-	CASSVVGIADTQYF	TGTGCCAGCAGCGTAGTGGGAATAGCAGATACGCAGTATTTT
TRBV19	-	13	TRBJ1-2	-	CASSIEGGYGYTF	TGTGCCAGTAGTATTGAGGGGGGGTATGGCTACACCTTC
TRBV7-2	TRBD1	18	TRBJ1-2	-	CASSFRPGTGSFNYGYTF	TGTGCCAGCAGCTTTCGTCCCGGGACAGGGAGTTTTAACTATGGCTACACCTTC
TRBV7-8	TRBD1	14	TRBJ1-1	-	CASSSHRGNTEAFF	TGTGCCAGCAGCTCCCACAGGGGAAACACTGAAGCTTTCTTT
TRBV7-9	-	15	TRBJ1-5	-	CASSLAAGGNQPQHF	TGTGCCAGCAGCTTAGCCGCGGGCGGGAATCAGCCCCAGCATTTT
TRBV6-5	TRBD1	14	TRBJ1-5	-	CASSYGTADQPQHF	TGTGCCAGCAGTTACGGGACAGCCGATCAGCCCCAGCATTTT
TRBV7-2	-	14	TRBJ1-2	-	CASSLRGWRAGYTF	TGTGCCAGCAGCTTGCGGGGTTGGCGGGCAGGCTACACCTTC
TRBV5-1	TRBD1	13	TRBJ2-5	-	CASSWDRQETQYF	TGCGCCAGCAGCTGGGACAGACAAGAGACCCAGTACTTC
TRBV11-2	-	15	TRBJ2-3	-	CASSLDRKGTDTQYF	TGTGCCAGCAGCTTAGATCGGAAGGGCACAGATACGCAGTATTTT
TRBV12-3/TRBV12-4	-	13	TRBJ2-3	-	CASSPSGADTQYF	TGTGCCAGCAGTCCCTCGGGGGCCGATACGCAGTATTTT
TRBV9	-	14	TRBJ1-6	once	CASSPAGYNSPLHF	TGTGCCAGCAGCCCGGCGGGGTATAATTCACCCCTCCACTTT
TRBV19	TRBD2	19	TRBJ2-4	-	CASSKGPGLAGQRKNIQYF	TGTGCCAGTAGTAAAGGTCCGGGACTAGCGGGACAACGCAAAAACATTCAGTACTTC
TRBV6-4	-	18	TRBJ1-1	-	CASSPSGEGVTGNTEAFF	TGTGCCAGCAGTCCCTCTGGGGAGGGAGTGACGGGGAACACTGAAGCTTTCTTT
TRBV5-1	TRBD2	14	TRBJ2-3	-	CASSLELAGHTQYF	TGCGCCAGCAGCTTGGAACTAGCGGGACATACGCAGTATTTT
TRBV18	TRBD1	15	TRBJ1-6	-	CASSGQARNRSPLHF	TGTGCCAGCTCCGGACAGGCCAGGAATCGTTCACCCCTCCACTTT
TRBV29-1	-	12	TRBJ2-5	-	CSVDWYQETQYF	TGCAGCGTTGACTGGTACCAAGAGACCCAGTACTTC
TRBV30	TRBD1	18	TRBJ2-7	-	CAWGLDRGRQGTPYEQYF	TGTGCCTGGGGCCTGGACAGGGGGCGCCAGGGAACCCCCTACGAGCAGTACTTC
TRBV19	-	12	TRBJ2-3	-	CASSIGPDTQYF	TGTGCCAGTAGTATAGGGCCAGATACGCAGTATTTT
TRBV18	TRBD1	16	TRBJ1-1	once	CASSPPGGSWGTEAFF	TGTGCCAGCTCACCGCCAGGGGGCAGTTGGGGCACTGAAGCTTTCTTT
TRBV19	TRBD1	16	TRBJ1-1	-	CASADRDRGMNTEAFF	TGTGCCAGTGCTGACAGGGATCGAGGAATGAACACTGAAGCTTTCTTT
TRBV5-1	-	15	TRBJ1-2	-	CASSPGGGEYYGYTF	TGCGCCAGCAGCCCCGGGGGGGGAGAATACTATGGCTACACCTTC
TRBV15	TRBD2	17	TRBJ2-1	-	CATSRGTSGGPNNEQFF	TGTGCCACCAGCAGAGGTACTAGCGGGGGACCTAACAATGAGCAGTTCTTC
TRBV19	-	12	TRBJ1-5	-	CASGQINQPQHF	TGTGCCTCGGGGCAGATCAATCAGCCCCAGCATTTT
TRBV25-1	-	14	TRBJ1-5	-	CASRGGYGNQPQHF	TGTGCCAGCAGGGGGGGGTACGGCAATCAGCCCCAGCATTTT
TRBV4-1	TRBD2	19	TRBJ2-5	-	CASSQDAPTSGGAGETQYF	TGCGCCAGCAGCCAAGATGCCCCCACTAGCGGGGGGGCTGGGGAGACCCAGTACTTC
TRBV29-1	TRBD1	13	TRBJ2-2	once	CSATIQGAGELFF	TGCAGCGCCACAATCCAGGGGGCCGGGGAGCTGTTTTTT
TRBV4-1	TRBD2	17	TRBJ2-5	-	CASSHPKGLAGQETQYF	TGCGCCAGCAGCCACCCCAAAGGCCTAGCGGGGCAAGAGACCCAGTACTTC
TRBV29-1	-	14	TRBJ1-5	-	CSASSGAGNQPQHF	TGCAGCGCTTCTAGCGGGGCGGGCAATCAGCCCCAGCATTTT
TRBV11-2	-	16	TRBJ1-5	-	CASSRQEASSNQPQHF	TGTGCCAGCAGCAGACAGGAGGCGAGTAGCAATCAGCCCCAGCATTTT
TRBV7-2	-	16	TRBJ1-5	-	CASSRTFGGGNQPQHF	TGTGCCAGCAGCCGGACTTTTGGGGGGGGCAATCAGCCCCAGCATTTT
TRBV7-2	-	17	TRBJ1-3	-	CASSLLSGRAFGNTIYF	TGTGCCAGCAGCTTATTATCAGGGAGGGCGTTTGGAAACACCATATATTTT
TRBV28	TRBD1	15	TRBJ1-1	-	CASSSPDRLNTEAFF	TGTGCCAGCAGTTCTCCGGACAGGTTGAACACTGAAGCTTTCTTT
TRBV27	-	16	TRBJ1-6	-	CASSFATTDYNSPLHF	TGTGCCAGCAGTTTTGCAACGACAGATTATAATTCACCCCTCCACTTT
TRBV5-5	-	15	TRBJ1-3	-	CASSLDGYSGNTIYF	TGTGCCAGCAGCTTGGACGGCTACTCTGGAAACACCATATATTTT
TRBV5-5	TRBD1	16	TRBJ2-7	-	CASSSIGQGATYEQYF	TGTGCCAGCAGCTCCATTGGGCAGGGGGCAACCTACGAGCAGTACTTC
TRBV27	TRBD2	15	TRBJ2-1	-	CASSLRSSGYNEQFF	TGTGCCAGCAGTTTGCGATCTAGCGGGTACAATGAGCAGTTCTTC
TRBV7-2	-	14	TRBJ1-6	few	CASSRGGDNSPLHF	TGTGCCAGCAGCCGCGGGGGAGATAATTCACCCCTCCACTTT
TRBV19	TRBD1	14	TRBJ1-5	-	CASRPGQGNQPQHF	TGTGCCAGTAGACCGGGACAGGGAAATCAGCCCCAGCATTTT
TRBV30	TRBD1	16	TRBJ2-7	-	CAWSKIIGGRAYEQYF	TGTGCCTGGAGTAAAATCATAGGGGGCCGAGCCTACGAGCAGTACTTC
TRBV6-5	TRBD1	13	TRBJ1-1	once	CASRRTGNTEAFF	TGTGCCAGCAGGCGGACAGGGAACACTGAAGCTTTCTTT
TRBV18	TRBD1	17	TRBJ1-1	-	CASSPWRQGEMNTEAFF	TGTGCCAGCTCACCATGGCGACAGGGGGAGATGAACACTGAAGCTTTCTTT
TRBV2	-	15	TRBJ2-5	-	CASSPPGRSQETQYF	TGTGCCAGCAGTCCGCCCGGCCGGAGCCAAGAGACCCAGTACTTC